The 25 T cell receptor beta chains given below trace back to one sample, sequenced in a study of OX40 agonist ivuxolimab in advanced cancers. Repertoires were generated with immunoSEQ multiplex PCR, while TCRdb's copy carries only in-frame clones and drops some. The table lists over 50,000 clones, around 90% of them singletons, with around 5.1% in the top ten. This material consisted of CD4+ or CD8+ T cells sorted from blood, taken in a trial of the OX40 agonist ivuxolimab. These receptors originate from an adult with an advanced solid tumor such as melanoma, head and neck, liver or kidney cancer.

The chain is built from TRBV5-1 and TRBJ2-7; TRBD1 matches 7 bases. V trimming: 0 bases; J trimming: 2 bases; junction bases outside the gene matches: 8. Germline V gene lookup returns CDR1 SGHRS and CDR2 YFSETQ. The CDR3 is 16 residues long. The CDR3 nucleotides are TGCGCCAGCAGCTTGGCCTCAGGACAGGCGGCCTACGAGCAGTACTTC. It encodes CASSLASGQAAYEQYF. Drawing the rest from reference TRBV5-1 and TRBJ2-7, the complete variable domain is KAGVTQTPRYLIKTRGQQVTLSCSPISGHRSVSWYQQTPGQGLQFLFEYFSETQRNKGNFPGRFSGRQFSNSRSEMNVSTLELGDSALYLCASSLASGQAAYEQYFGPGTRLTVT.

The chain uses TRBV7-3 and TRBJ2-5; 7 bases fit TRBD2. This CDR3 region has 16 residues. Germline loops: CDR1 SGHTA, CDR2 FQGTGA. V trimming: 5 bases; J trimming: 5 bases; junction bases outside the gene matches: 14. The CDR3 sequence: CASSPKTAGVRETQYF. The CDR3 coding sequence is TGTGCCAGCAGCCCAAAAACGGCGGGAGTACGGGAGACCCAGTACTTC.

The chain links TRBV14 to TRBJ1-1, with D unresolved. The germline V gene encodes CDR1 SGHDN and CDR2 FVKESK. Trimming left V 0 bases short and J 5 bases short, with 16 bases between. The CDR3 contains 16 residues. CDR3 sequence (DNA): TGTGCCAGCAGCCAAGATAAAGGCCCCGATTGGACTGAAGCTTTCTTT. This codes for CASSQDKGPDWTEAFF.

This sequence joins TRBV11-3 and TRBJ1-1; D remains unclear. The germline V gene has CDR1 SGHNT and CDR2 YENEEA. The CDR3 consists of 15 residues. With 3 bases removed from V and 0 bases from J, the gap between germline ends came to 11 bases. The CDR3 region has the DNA TGTGCCAGCAGCTTGGGTACTGTTATGAACACTGAAGCTTTCTTT. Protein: CASSLGTVMNTEAFF.

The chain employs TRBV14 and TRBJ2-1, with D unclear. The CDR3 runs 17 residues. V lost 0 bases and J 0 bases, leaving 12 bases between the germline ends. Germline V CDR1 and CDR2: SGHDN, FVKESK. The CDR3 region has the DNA TGTGCCAGCAGCCAAGATTTGGGGATTAGCTCCTACAATGAGCAGTTCTTC. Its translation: CASSQDLGISSYNEQFF.

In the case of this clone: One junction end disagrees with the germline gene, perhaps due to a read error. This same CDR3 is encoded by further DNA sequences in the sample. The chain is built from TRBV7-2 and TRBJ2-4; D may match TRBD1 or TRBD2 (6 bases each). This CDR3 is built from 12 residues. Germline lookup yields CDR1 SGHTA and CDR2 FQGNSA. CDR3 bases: TGCGCCAGCAGCTCTAGGGGGGACATTCAGTACTTC. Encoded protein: CASSSRGDIQYF.

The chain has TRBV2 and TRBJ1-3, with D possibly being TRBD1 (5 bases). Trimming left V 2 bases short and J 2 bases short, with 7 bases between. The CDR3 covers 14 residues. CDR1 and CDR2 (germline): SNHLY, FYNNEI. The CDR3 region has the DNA TGTGCCAGCAGTGAACCCAGGGCTGGAAACACCATATATTTT. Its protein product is CASSEPRAGNTIYF. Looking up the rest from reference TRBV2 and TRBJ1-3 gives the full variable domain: EPEVTQTPSHQVTQMGQEVILRCVPISNHLYFYWYRQILGQKVEFLVSFYNNEISEKSEIFDDQFSVERPDGSNFTLKIRSTKLEDSAMYFCASSEPRAGNTIYFGEGSWLTVV.

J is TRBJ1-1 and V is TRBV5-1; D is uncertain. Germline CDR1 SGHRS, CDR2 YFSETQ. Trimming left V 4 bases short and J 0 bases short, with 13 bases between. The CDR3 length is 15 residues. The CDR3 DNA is TGCGCCAGCAGCCCGGACGGTAACATGAACACTGAAGCTTTCTTT. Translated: CASSPDGNMNTEAFF.

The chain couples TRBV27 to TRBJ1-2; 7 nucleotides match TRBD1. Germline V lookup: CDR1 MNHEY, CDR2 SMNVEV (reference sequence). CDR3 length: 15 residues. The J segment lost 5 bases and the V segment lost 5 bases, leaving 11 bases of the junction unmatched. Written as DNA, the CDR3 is TGTGCCAGCAGTCCCCACGACAGGGATGGATATGGCTACACCTTC. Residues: CASSPHDRDGYGYTF.

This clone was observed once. The CDR3 is CASSLAISGNSGNTIYF. CDR3 bases: TGTGCCAGCAGCTTAGCTATCTCGGGAAATTCAGGAAACACCATATATTTT. This chain connects TRBV7-9 to TRBJ1-3; D unclear. The germline V and J ends were trimmed by 0 bases and 4 bases, with 16 bases remaining between them. This CDR3 region has 17 residues. Looked up from germline, CDR1 is SEHNR and CDR2 is FQNEAQ (reference sequence).

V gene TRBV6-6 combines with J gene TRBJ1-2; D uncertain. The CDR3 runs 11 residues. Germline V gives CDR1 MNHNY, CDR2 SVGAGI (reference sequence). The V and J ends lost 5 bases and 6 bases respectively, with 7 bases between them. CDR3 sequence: CASSVTNGYTF. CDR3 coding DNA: TGTGCCAGCAGTGTGACAAATGGCTACACCTTC.

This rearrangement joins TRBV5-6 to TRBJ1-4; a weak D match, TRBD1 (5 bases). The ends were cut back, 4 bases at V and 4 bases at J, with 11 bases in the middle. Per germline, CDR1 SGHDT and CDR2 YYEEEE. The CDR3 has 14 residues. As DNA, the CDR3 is TGTGCCAGCAGCGACCGGGGGGGTAATGAAAAACTGTTTTTT. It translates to CASSDRGGNEKLFF.

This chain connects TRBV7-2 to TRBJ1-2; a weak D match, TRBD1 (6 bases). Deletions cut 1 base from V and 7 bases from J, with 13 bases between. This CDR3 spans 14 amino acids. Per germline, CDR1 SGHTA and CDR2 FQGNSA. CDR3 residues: CASSLEQGLVGYTF. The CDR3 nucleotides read TGTGCCAGCAGCTTAGAACAGGGTTTGGTTGGCTACACCTTC.

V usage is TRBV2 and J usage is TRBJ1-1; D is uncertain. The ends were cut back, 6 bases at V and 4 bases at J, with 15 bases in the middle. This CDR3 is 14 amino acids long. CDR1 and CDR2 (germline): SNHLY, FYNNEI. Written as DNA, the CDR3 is TGTGCCAGCAGGGTAGACGCGGTGGGCACTGAAGCTTTCTTT. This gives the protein CASRVDAVGTEAFF.

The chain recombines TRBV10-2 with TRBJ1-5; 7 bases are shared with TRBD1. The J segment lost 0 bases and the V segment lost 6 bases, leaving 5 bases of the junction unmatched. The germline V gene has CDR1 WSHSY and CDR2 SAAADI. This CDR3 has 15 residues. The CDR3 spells CASRLGTDSNQPQHF. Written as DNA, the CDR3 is TGCGCCAGCAGGCTGGGGACAGATAGCAATCAGCCCCAGCATTTT.

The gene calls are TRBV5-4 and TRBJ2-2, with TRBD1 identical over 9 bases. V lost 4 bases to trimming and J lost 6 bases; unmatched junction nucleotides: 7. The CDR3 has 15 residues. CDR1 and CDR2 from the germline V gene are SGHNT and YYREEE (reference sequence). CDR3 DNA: TGTGCCAGCAGCACCGGGACAGGGAGTTCCGGGGAGCTGTTTTTT. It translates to CASSTGTGSSGELFF.

For the CDR3, the DNA is TGTGCCAGCAGTGAGGAGGCAGCCCTTAACTATGGCTACACCTTC. Translated, it gives CASSEEAALNYGYTF. The rearrangement joins TRBV25-1 to TRBJ1-2; D not certain. CDR3 length: 15 amino acids. V shed 3 bases and J shed 1 base, with 12 bases lying between them. CDR1 and CDR2 from the germline V gene are MGHDK and SYGVNS.

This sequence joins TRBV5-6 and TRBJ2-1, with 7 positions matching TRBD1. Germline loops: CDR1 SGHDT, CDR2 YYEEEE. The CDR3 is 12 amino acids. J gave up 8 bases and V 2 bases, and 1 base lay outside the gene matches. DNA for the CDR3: TGTGCCAGCAGCTTAGGGGGCTATGAGCAGTTCTTC. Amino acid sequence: CASSLGGYEQFF.

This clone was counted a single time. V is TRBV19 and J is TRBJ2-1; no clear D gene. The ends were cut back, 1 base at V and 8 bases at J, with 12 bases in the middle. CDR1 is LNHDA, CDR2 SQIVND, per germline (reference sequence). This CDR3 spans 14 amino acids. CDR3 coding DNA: TGTGCCAGTAGTATAGTCGACTGGAAAGATGAGCAGTTCTTC. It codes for CASSIVDWKDEQFF.

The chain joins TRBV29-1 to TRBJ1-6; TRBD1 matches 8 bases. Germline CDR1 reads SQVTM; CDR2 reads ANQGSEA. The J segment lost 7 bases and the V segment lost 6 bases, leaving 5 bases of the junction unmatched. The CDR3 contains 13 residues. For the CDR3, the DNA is TGCAGCGTGAGGACAGGGAGCAATTCACCCCTCCACTTT. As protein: CSVRTGSNSPLHF.

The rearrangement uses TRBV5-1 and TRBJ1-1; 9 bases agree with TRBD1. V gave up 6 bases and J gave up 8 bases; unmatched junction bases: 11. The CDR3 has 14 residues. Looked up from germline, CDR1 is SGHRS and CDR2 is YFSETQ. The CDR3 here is CASTTQDRGTEAFF. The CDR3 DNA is TGCGCCAGCACCACTCAGGACAGGGGCACCGAAGCTTTCTTT.

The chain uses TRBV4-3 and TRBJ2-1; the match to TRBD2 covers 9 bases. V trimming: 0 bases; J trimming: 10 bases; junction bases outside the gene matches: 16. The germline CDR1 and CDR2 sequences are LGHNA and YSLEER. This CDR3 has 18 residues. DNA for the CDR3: TGCGCCAGCAGCCAAGAAGTCGAGGGCGGGAGGGCCTCACGCGAGCAGTTCTTC. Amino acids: CASSQEVEGGRASREQFF.

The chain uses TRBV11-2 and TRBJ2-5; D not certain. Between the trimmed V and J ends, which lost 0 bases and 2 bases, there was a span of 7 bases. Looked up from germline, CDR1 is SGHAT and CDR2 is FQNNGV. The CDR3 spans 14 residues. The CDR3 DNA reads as TGTGCCAGCAGCTTAGATCCCCTACAAGAGACCCAGTACTTC. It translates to CASSLDPLQETQYF.

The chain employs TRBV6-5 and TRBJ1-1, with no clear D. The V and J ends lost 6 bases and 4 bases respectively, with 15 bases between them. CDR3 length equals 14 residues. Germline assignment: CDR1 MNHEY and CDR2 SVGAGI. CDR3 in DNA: TGTGCCAGCAGCCCTCGATGGAGGGTCACTGAAGCTTTCTTT. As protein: CASSPRWRVTEAFF.

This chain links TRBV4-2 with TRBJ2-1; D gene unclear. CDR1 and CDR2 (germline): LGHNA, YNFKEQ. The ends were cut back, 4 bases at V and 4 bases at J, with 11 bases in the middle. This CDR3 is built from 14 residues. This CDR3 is CASSPALIYNEQFF. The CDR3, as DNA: TGTGCCAGCAGCCCCGCCTTGATTTACAATGAGCAGTTCTTC.